The 30 T cell receptor beta chains in this list originate from one sample, sequenced in a study of tumor and adjacent non-tumor tissue in lung cancer. TCRbeta libraries were built with three rounds of nested PCR, modified from ARM-PCR. TCRdb reanalysed the multiplex PCR reads using MiXCR and keeps one entry per CDR3 protein. The sample lists approximately 130,000 distinct CDR3 sequences; approximately 66% were seen once. This sample's RNA came from whole unsorted tissue. The source material was lung tumor tissue. The receptor set was obtained from a man younger than 40 with non-small cell lung cancer.

Comments on this clonotype: Since a much larger clone is just one base distant, this may be a read error. The missing conserved phenylalanine or tryptophan at the end of this CDR3 makes a read error likely. The chain has TRBV6-6 and TRBJ1-1; 11 bases map to TRBD1. V was pared by 4 bases and J by 2 bases, with 3 bases of the junction left unmatched. The CDR3 contains 15 residues. Germline CDR1 reads MNHNY; CDR2 reads SVGAGI (reference sequence). As DNA, the CDR3 is TGTGCCAGCAGTTCTGGGACAGGGGGAAACACTGAAGCTTTCATT. Translated, it gives CASSSGTGGNTEAFI.

In its sample, this clonotype is medium-sized (0.01 to 0.1%). Here the CDR3 DNA reads TGTGCCAGCAGCTTCTCTTCGTCGGATGAGCAGTTCTTC. Encoded protein: CASSFSSSDEQFF. This chain uses TRBV11-1 with TRBJ2-1, with D hard to call. V lost 3 bases and J lost 8, with 11 bases in between. This CDR3 is 13 amino acids long. Germline CDR1 SGHAT, CDR2 FQDESV (reference sequence).

In regard to this clonotype: Compared with germline, one end of the junction differs, possibly owing to a read error. The rearrangement links TRBV6-1 to TRBJ1-5, with TRBD1 matching 9 bases. The V gene's germline CDR1 is MNHNS and CDR2 SASEGT. The CDR3 contains 14 residues. CDR3 sequence (DNA): TGTGCCAGCAGCACAGGGGGCGGCAATCAGTCCCAGCATTTT. Translating it yields CASSTGGGNQSQHF.

This clonotype was recorded at least ten times. V is TRBV29-1 and J is TRBJ2-5; possible D gene TRBD2, 5 bases. Germline V gene lookup returns CDR1 SQVTM and CDR2 ANQGSEA. This CDR3 contains 13 residues. The ends were cut back, 1 base at V and 5 bases at J, with 11 bases in the middle. The CDR3 spells CSVEAGAAETQYF. DNA for the CDR3: TGCAGCGTTGAAGCAGGAGCGGCTGAGACCCAGTACTTC. Looking up the rest from reference TRBV29-1 and TRBJ2-5 gives the full variable domain: SAVISQKPSRDICQRGTSLTIQCQVDSQVTMMFWYRQQPGQSLTLIATANQGSEATYESGFVIDKFPISRPNLTFSTLTVSNMSPEDSSIYLCSVEAGAAETQYFGPGTRLLVL.

This clonotype was seen a single time. The germline gene is not matched at one end of the junction; a read error may be the cause. The rearrangement joins TRBV6-2 or TRBV6-3 to TRBJ2-3, with D tentatively TRBD2 (5 bases). Germline-derived CDR1 and CDR2 are MNHEY and SVGEGT. The CDR3 length is 14 residues. The CDR3: CGSNQPERRDMQYF. The CDR3 DNA sequence: TGTGGCAGCAATCAACCTGAACGTCGGGATATGCAGTATTTT.

Of note for this clonotype: A read error may be the cause here, since a much bigger clone is one base away. This chain joins TRBV4-2 and TRBJ2-3, with TRBD1 identical over 9 bases. The CDR3 has 18 residues. The junction had 14 bases not matched to a gene; V was cut back by 4 bases and J by 3 bases. The germline CDR1 and CDR2 sequences are LGHNA and YNFKEQ. This chain's CDR3 is CASSPLAWGQGSTDTQYF. CDR3 sequence (DNA): TGTGCCAGCAGCCCCCTAGCGTGGGGACAGGGATCGACAGATACGCAGTATTTT.

Worth noting for this clonotype: This may be a read error, as it is one base from a much larger clone. J is TRBJ1-4 and V is TRBV6-5; no clear D gene. Germline CDR1 is MNHEY and CDR2 is SVGAGI. This CDR3 comprises 17 residues. Trimming removed 0 bases at V and 6 bases at J, with 17 bases between. CDR3 nucleotides: TGTGCCAGCAGTTACTCGAGTATGGGAGGGTCCGATGAAAAACTGTTTTTT. Translated: CASSYSSMGGSDEKLFF.

This chain joins TRBV14 and TRBJ2-7; no reliable D call. Trimming removed 4 bases from V and 6 bases from J, with 13 bases in between. The CDR3 length is 13 residues. In germline, CDR1 is SGHDN, CDR2 FVKESK. As DNA, the CDR3 is TGTGCCAGCAGCCTCGGCCCCGCCGCCGAGCAGTACTTC. Translated, it gives CASSLGPAAEQYF. Looking up the rest from reference TRBV14 and TRBJ2-7 gives the full variable domain: EAGVTQFPSHSVIEKGQTVTLRCDPISGHDNLYWYRRVMGKEIKFLLHFVKESKQDESGMPNNRFLAERTGGTYSTLKVQPAELEDSGVYFCASSLGPAAEQYFGPGTRLTVT.

The table lists this clonotype with a count of one. A junction end diverges from the germline sequence, so it may reflect a read error. This chain links TRBV7-3 with TRBJ2-1; D call uncertain. Germline-derived CDR1 and CDR2 are SGHTA and FQGTGA. CDR3 length: 14 residues. CDR3 protein: CANSLDGPTGEQFF. CDR3 nucleotide sequence: TGTGCCAACAGCTTAGATGGGCCGACGGGTGAGCAGTTCTTC.

Regarding this clonotype: A much larger clone is a single base away; this may be a read error. This chain uses TRBV24-1 with TRBJ1-1, with D hard to call. The CDR3 loop spans 13 amino acids. CDR1 is KGHDR and CDR2 is SFDVKD in the germline V gene. In DNA form, the CDR3 reads TGTGCCACCAGTGATCCTGGACGGTCTGAAGCTTCCTTT. It translates to CATSDPGRSEASF.

Points on this clonotype: At one end, the junction sequence differs from germline, possibly due to a read error. The chain has TRBV12-5 and TRBJ2-4; no clear D. This CDR3 region has 14 residues. CDR1 and CDR2 (germline): LGHNT, FRNRAP. CDR3 sequence: CASGLTAAKNIQHF. In nucleotides, the CDR3 is TGTGCTAGTGGTTTGACAGCTGCCAAAAACATTCAGCACTTC.

A note on this clonotype: A much larger clone lies one base from this, so it may be a read error. The chain combines TRBV5-6 with TRBJ2-7; D ambiguous. V was pared by 1 base and J by 2 bases, with 13 bases between. The CDR3 totals 15 residues. Germline V gives CDR1 SGHDT, CDR2 YYEEEE. The CDR3 loop reads CASSLLGWAAYEQYF. CDR3 DNA: TGTGCCAGCAGCTTGCTCGGCTGGGCGGCCTACGAGCAGTACTTC.

This clonotype was recorded many times. The chain joins TRBV5-6 to TRBJ2-7, with D perhaps matching TRBD1 or TRBD2 (5 bases each). CDR3 length: 12 amino acids. In germline, CDR1 is SGHDT, CDR2 YYEEEE. V was trimmed by 4 bases and J by 9 bases, leaving 14 bases between them. This CDR3 is CASSPGPRGQYF. The CDR3 DNA reads TGTGCCAGCAGCCCGGGGCCTCGGGGGCAGTACTTC.

Details on this clonotype: At one of its ends the junction is not consistent with the germline gene, which may arise from a read error. V and J are TRBV5-4 and TRBJ2-1, with 9 bases identical to TRBD2. The germline V gene encodes CDR1 SGHNT and CDR2 YYREEE (reference sequence). The CDR3 is 14 residues long. The CDR3 nucleotides read TGTGTCAGCAGCTTTCCTAGCGGGGACAATGAGCAGTTCTTC. Its translation is CVSSFPSGDNEQFF.

Of note for this clonotype: One end of the junction is discordant with germline, which a read error may explain. This chain joins TRBV20-1 and TRBJ1-5; 8 bases are shared with TRBD1. The CDR3 is made up of 13 amino acids. CDR1 and CDR2 (germline): DFQATT, SNEGSKA (reference sequence). The CDR3 loop is CSAGQGSNEPQHF. CDR3 sequence (DNA): TGCAGTGCCGGACAGGGAAGCAATGAGCCCCAGCATTTT.

Of note for this clonotype: A read error may explain this, as a much larger clone is one base away. V is TRBV5-5 and J is TRBJ2-7; unclear D gene. Germline V gene lookup returns CDR1 SGHKS and CDR2 YYEKEE (reference sequence). Trimming removed 2 bases from V and 6 bases from J, with 12 bases in between. The CDR3 sequence is 13 residues long. DNA for the CDR3: TGTGCCAGCAGCTTCTCCGGCCCGGGCGAGCAGTACTTC. This codes for CASSFSGPGEQYF.

In this sample, this clonotype turned up many times. The gene calls are TRBV20-1 and TRBJ2-2, with D perhaps given as TRBD1 or TRBD2 (5 bases each). The V end was cut by 0 bases, the J end by 3 bases, with 20 bases between. CDR3 length equals 18 residues. The germline gives CDR1 DFQATT, CDR2 SNEGSKA (reference sequence). CDR3 residues: CSARDHWGNGGDTGELFF. CDR3 nucleotide sequence: TGCAGTGCTAGAGATCATTGGGGGAACGGTGGAGACACCGGGGAGCTGTTTTTT.

Turning to this clonotype: As the CDR3 is not closed by the conserved phenylalanine or tryptophan, this likely results from a read error. The DNA is omitted, as the CDR3 cannot be located on it reliably, and the CDR3 follows TCRdb's listing. V usage is TRBV12-3 or TRBV12-4 and J usage is TRBJ1-5; the table calls TRBD1, which could not be checked here. Termini included, the CDR3 measures 13 amino acids. This CDR3 is CASSLDGAQPQRL.

Regarding this clonotype: A much larger clone differs by one base, so this may be a read error. J is TRBJ2-7 and V is TRBV6-6, with 9 bases matching TRBD1. V gave up 8 bases and J gave up 5 bases; unmatched junction bases: 10. CDR1 is MNHNY and CDR2 is SVGAGI in the germline V gene (reference sequence). The CDR3 totals 14 residues. In nucleotides, the CDR3 is TGTGCCAGCTGTTCCAGCGACAGGGGGAACGAGCAGTACTTC. This encodes CASCSSDRGNEQYF.

The J gene is TRBJ1-4, the V gene TRBV6-2 or TRBV6-3; TRBD1 is a possible D gene (6 bases). This CDR3 comprises 14 residues. Deletions cut 5 bases from V and 11 bases from J, with 18 bases between. Per the germline V gene, CDR1 is MNHEY and CDR2 is SVGEGT. In DNA form, the CDR3 reads TGTGCCAGCAGTAACAGCGGGGGGCGAGTCAAACTGTTTTTT. This encodes CASSNSGGRVKLFF.

The table lists this clonotype with many counts. The chain employs TRBV20-1 and TRBJ2-2, with D possibly TRBD2 on 6 matching bases. The germline CDR1 and CDR2 sequences are DFQATT and SNEGSKA (reference sequence). Deletions cut 3 bases from V and 2 bases from J, with 19 bases between. The CDR3 has 17 residues. In DNA form, the CDR3 reads TGCAGTGCTAGTAACGCACCGGGAGCCATTAACACCGGGGAGCTGTTTTTT. This sequence encodes CSASNAPGAINTGELFF.

As for this clonotype: One end of the junction is discordant with germline, which a read error may explain. V is TRBV11-1 and J is TRBJ1-1; 8 bases fit TRBD1. The CDR3 sequence is 15 residues long. Germline CDR1 and CDR2: SGHAT and FQDESV (reference sequence). CDR3 residues: CASSLSTGGNTEAFF. The CDR3 region has the DNA TGTGCCAGTAGCTTATCCACAGGGGGTAACACTGAAGCTTTCTTT.

This clonotype was seen a handful of times. A much larger clonotype is one base distant, so this may be a read error. The final CDR3 position lacks the conserved phenylalanine or tryptophan, pointing to a likely read error. The chain employs TRBV20-1 and TRBJ2-5; 8 bases are shared with TRBD2. This CDR3 region has 14 residues. The germline gives CDR1 DFQATT, CDR2 SNEGSKA (reference sequence). The J segment lost 2 bases and the V segment lost 4 bases, leaving 6 bases of the junction unmatched. CDR3 loop: CSAIGGGWQETQYS. The DNA for the CDR3 is TGCAGTGCTATCGGGGGGGGGTGGCAAGAGACCCAGTACTCC.

This clonotype was seen ten or more times. This chain uses TRBV29-1 with TRBJ1-3, with D unresolved. The germline V gene encodes CDR1 SQVTM and CDR2 ANQGSEA. Trimming cost V 7 bases and J 8 bases, with 9 bases left between them. This CDR3 comprises 10 residues. The CDR3, as DNA: TGCAGCGCCGGCTCGGACACCATATATTTT. Protein product: CSAGSDTIYF. Together with reference TRBV29-1 and TRBJ1-3, the CDR3 gives the full variable domain: SAVISQKPSRDICQRGTSLTIQCQVDSQVTMMFWYRQQPGQSLTLIATANQGSEATYESGFVIDKFPISRPNLTFSTLTVSNMSPEDSSIYLCSAGSDTIYFGEGSWLTVV.

Concerning this clonotype itself: Sequence at one end of the junction differs from germline and may be a read error. The rearrangement uses TRBV11-2 and TRBJ2-2, with D perhaps TRBD1 or TRBD2 (5 bases each). Germline loops: CDR1 SGHAT, CDR2 FQNNGV. The CDR3 has 14 residues. The CDR3 is CASSSRTYTGELFF. CDR3 sequence (DNA): TGTGCCAGCAGCTCCAGGACATACACCGGGGAGCTTTTTTTT.

Worth noting for this clonotype: A single base separates this from a much larger clone, so it may be a read error. This rearrangement joins TRBV12-3 or TRBV12-4 to TRBJ1-2; weak D call: TRBD1 (5 bases). This CDR3 is 13 amino acids long. Trimming stripped 10 bases from V and 3 bases from J, with 15 bases between. The CDR3 loop reads CANGQGVDYGYTF. CDR3 nucleotides: TGTGCCAACGGTCAGGGAGTCGACTATGGCTACACCTTC.

About this clonotype itself: This is likely a read error, given that the CDR3 carries no conserved phenylalanine or tryptophan at its end. The chain couples TRBV29-1 to TRBJ2-7; 7 bases are shared with TRBD2. The CDR3 contains 13 residues. V was clipped by 6 bases and J by 2 bases; unmatched bases: 7. The V gene's germline CDR1 is SQVTM and CDR2 ANQGSEA. The CDR3: CSVSSGGAYEQYS. CDR3 coding DNA: TGCAGCGTCTCTAGCGGTGGGGCCTACGAGCAGTACTCC.

In regard to this clonotype: The junction does not match germline at one end; this may be a read error. The gene calls are TRBV11-2 and TRBJ2-1, with D unclear. This CDR3 spans 15 amino acids. Germline CDR1 and CDR2: SGHAT and FQNNGV. The CDR3 DNA reads TGTGCCAGCAGCATACTGCCAGGCTCCTACAATGAACAGTTCTTC. Translating gives CASSILPGSYNEQFF.

As to this clonotype: The germline gene is not matched at one end of the junction; a read error may be the cause. The rearrangement uses TRBV20-1 and TRBJ2-7; D is possibly TRBD2 (6 bases). The CDR3 totals 14 residues. Germline V CDR1 and CDR2: DFQATT, SNEGSKA (reference sequence). The CDR3: CGASLPGDVYEQYF. The CDR3 nucleotides are TGCGGTGCTAGCTTGCCGGGGGATGTCTACGAGCAGTACTTC.

With respect to this clonotype: A much larger clone lies one base from this, so it may be a read error. Without the conserved terminal phenylalanine or tryptophan, this CDR3 likely stems from a read error. The chain links TRBV6-1 to TRBJ1-2; D is ambiguous. V was pared by 2 bases and J by 1 base, with 8 bases between. Germline CDR1 MNHNS, CDR2 SASEGT. There are 14 residues in the CDR3. For the CDR3, the DNA is TGTGCCAGCAGTGAATGGACGGGTAACTATGGCTACACCTCC. It codes for CASSEWTGNYGYTS.